This TCR beta chain originates from a study of T cell repertoires in cytomegalovirus infection. The CDR3 runs to 14 residues. Trimming pared 5 bases from V and 5 bases from J, leaving 15 bases between. Germline values: CDR1 SGHTA, CDR2 FQGTGA. Via MiXCR, TCRdb re-called the reads, giving one row per CDR3 protein. The sample includes a few hundred thousand distinct CDR3 sequences, 15% to 20% of them seen just once. This clonotype was seen a handful of times. Sequencing was done on a sample of PBMCs. The sequence was collected from a human donor in good health (CMV status not recorded). Some clones in this sample may be carry-over from other donors' samples. The chain has TRBV7-3 and TRBJ1-1, with a weak D call TRBD1 (5 bases). The CDR3 nucleotides read TGTGCCAGCAGCCCAACCCAGGGAAGAACTGAAGCTTTCTTT. Translation: CASSPTQGRTEAFF.